A single sample is the source of the 24 T cell receptor beta chains below, sequenced in a study of shared clonotypes between healthy human individuals. Sequenced by immunoSEQ multiplex PCR; TCRdb stores in-frame clones only, minus some. The data show roughly 1,500,000 clones, less than 99% seen once. The source material was naive CD4+ T cells sorted from blood. The subset was: CD45RA+ positively selected. These receptors were collected from a man between 25 and 39 years old in good health.

The chain uses TRBV29-1 and TRBJ2-1; TRBD1 agrees at 11 bases. The CDR3 consists of 14 residues. Trimming took 7 bases from V and 7 from J; bases not matched to a gene: 9. Germline lookup yields CDR1 SQVTM and CDR2 ANQGSEA. The chain's CDR3 is CSATPGQGGNEQFF. The DNA of the CDR3 is TGCAGCGCCACCCCGGGACAGGGGGGTAATGAGCAGTTCTTC.

This clone came up once. The gene calls are TRBV15 and TRBJ2-3, with 10 bases identical to TRBD2. There are 18 residues in the CDR3. In germline, CDR1 is LNHNV, CDR2 YYDKDF (reference sequence). J gave up 2 bases and V 0 bases, and 8 bases lay outside the gene matches. CDR3: CATSRDRTSGVITDTQYF. Here the CDR3 DNA reads TGTGCCACCAGCAGAGACCGTACTAGCGGGGTTATCACAGATACGCAGTATTTT.

The chain combines TRBV5-1 with TRBJ2-7; 7 positions match TRBD1. Per germline, CDR1 SGHRS and CDR2 YFSETQ. The CDR3 totals 15 residues. With 2 bases clipped from V and 1 base from J, the junction kept 6 bases outside the gene matches. The chain's CDR3 is CASSFPTGQSYEQYF. The DNA for the CDR3 is TGCGCCAGCAGCTTTCCGACAGGGCAATCCTACGAGCAGTACTTC.

The CDR3, as DNA: TGCGCCAGCAGCTTGATACCGACTAGCGGGAGGCCCAATGAGCAGTTCTTC. It translates to CASSLIPTSGRPNEQFF. The chain carries TRBV5-1 and TRBJ2-1, with TRBD2 matching over 13 bases. CDR3 size: 17 residues. Germline CDR1 SGHRS, CDR2 YFSETQ. After removal of 1 base from V and 6 bases from J, the junction contained 7 bases not matched to a gene. The whole variable domain, remainder taken from reference TRBV5-1 and TRBJ2-1, is KAGVTQTPRYLIKTRGQQVTLSCSPISGHRSVSWYQQTPGQGLQFLFEYFSETQRNKGNFPGRFSGRQFSNSRSEMNVSTLELGDSALYLCASSLIPTSGRPNEQFFGPGTRLTVL.

The chain couples TRBV15 to TRBJ2-5, with 10 bases fitting TRBD1. V lost 1 base to trimming and J lost 6 bases; unmatched junction nucleotides: 5. The length of the CDR3 is 15 residues. Per germline, CDR1 LNHNV and CDR2 YYDKDF (reference sequence). The CDR3 nucleotides read TGTGCCACCAGCAGAGGGCGGACAGGGGGAAAGACCCAGTACTTC. As protein: CATSRGRTGGKTQYF.

This chain links TRBV6-1 with TRBJ2-2; 8 bases line up with TRBD1. J was trimmed by 6 bases and V by 8 bases; bases with no gene match: 8. Germline assignment: CDR1 MNHNS and CDR2 SASEGT. The CDR3 loop spans 14 amino acids. CDR3 in DNA: TGTGCCAGCCAAGACAGGGGTAGGGCCGGGGAGCTGTTTTTT. Its translation: CASQDRGRAGELFF.

The chain joins TRBV9 to TRBJ2-3; 7 bases line up with TRBD2. V lost 3 bases and J lost 5; bases outside the gene matches: 9. This CDR3 comprises 15 residues. The germline V gene has CDR1 SGDLS and CDR2 YYNGEE. The DNA for the CDR3 is TGTGCCAGCAGCGGGTTAGCGGGTTCGGGAGATACGCAGTATTTT. Translation gives CASSGLAGSGDTQYF.

This chain connects TRBV6-6 to TRBJ1-5; 8 bases line up with TRBD1. The J segment lost 2 bases and the V segment lost 5 bases, leaving 5 bases of the junction unmatched. Germline loops: CDR1 MNHNY, CDR2 SVGAGI (reference sequence). The CDR3 is 15 amino acids. The CDR3 loop is CASSLTGVGNQPQHF. DNA of the CDR3: TGTGCCAGCAGTCTGACAGGGGTGGGCAATCAGCCCCAGCATTTT.

The chain links TRBV5-4 to TRBJ1-4; possible D gene TRBD1, 5 bases. The V end lost 3 bases, the J end lost 7 bases, and 16 bases lay between the germline ends. The CDR3 contains 15 residues. CDR1 is SGHNT and CDR2 is YYREEE in the germline V gene (reference sequence). The CDR3 region is CASSSHPQGGEKLFF. CDR3 in DNA: TGTGCCAGCAGCTCCCATCCCCAGGGTGGTGAAAAACTGTTTTTT.

Concerning this clone: The sample has other DNA sequences that encode this CDR3 too. This chain connects TRBV5-1 to TRBJ2-2; D not certain. CDR3 length equals 13 residues. The V gene's germline CDR1 is SGHRS and CDR2 YFSETQ. Deletions cut 2 bases from V and 1 base from J, with 3 bases between. Written as DNA, the CDR3 is TGCGCCAGCAGCTTACGGAACACCGGGGAGCTGTTTTTT. It translates to CASSLRNTGELFF.

The V gene is TRBV4-1, the J gene TRBJ2-7; TRBD2 agrees at 11 bases. V dropped 1 base and J dropped 3; count of bases not matched to a gene: 5. CDR1 and CDR2 (germline): MGHRA, YSYEKL. This CDR3 has 16 amino acids. CDR3 bases: TGCGCCAGCAGCCAAGGGGTAGCGGGAGGGATCTACGAGCAGTACTTC. It translates to CASSQGVAGGIYEQYF.

In regard to this clone: Other DNA sequences within the sample encode an identical CDR3. This chain uses TRBV9 with TRBJ1-3; D call uncertain. The CDR3 length is 13 residues. The germline V gene has CDR1 SGDLS and CDR2 YYNGEE. Trimming cost V 2 bases and J 4 bases, with 7 bases left between them. As DNA, the CDR3 is TGTGCCAGCAGCGTGCAAACGGGAAACACCATATATTTT. Protein: CASSVQTGNTIYF.

The chain employs TRBV5-8 and TRBJ2-3; 7 bases are shared with TRBD1. Trimming took 2 bases from V and 4 from J; bases not matched to a gene: 7. The CDR3 length is 15 residues. Germline assignment: CDR1 SGHTS and CDR2 YDEGEE. CDR3 amino acids: CASSLKTGVADTQYF. DNA of the CDR3: TGTGCCAGCAGCTTAAAAACAGGGGTTGCAGATACGCAGTATTTT.

This clone was seen once. The chain has TRBV9 and TRBJ1-4; D gene ambiguous. This CDR3 region has 15 residues. The V gene lost 4 bases and the J gene lost 0 bases, with 10 bases spanning the gap. Germline loops: CDR1 SGDLS, CDR2 YYNGEE. The CDR3 is CASSPRAATNEKLFF. In nucleotides, the CDR3 is TGTGCCAGCAGCCCCCGGGCTGCAACTAATGAAAAACTGTTTTTT.

This clone was picked up one time. This chain connects TRBV19 to TRBJ1-1; D unclear. The germline CDR1 and CDR2 sequences are LNHDA and SQIVND (reference sequence). The V and J ends lost 5 bases and 5 bases respectively, with 9 bases between them. The CDR3 covers 12 residues. DNA of the CDR3: TGTGCCAGTAGTGTAATTGGTACTGAAGCTTTCTTT. Amino acid sequence: CASSVIGTEAFF.

This chain connects TRBV27 to TRBJ1-5, with TRBD1 as a possible D gene (5 bases). V was shortened by 5 bases and J by 7 bases, with 12 bases between the two germline ends. The CDR3 runs 13 residues. CDR1 MNHEY and CDR2 SMNVEV come from the germline V gene (reference sequence). CDR3 DNA: TGTGCCAGCAGTCTCAGGGTAGGACAGCCCCAGCATTTT. Protein product: CASSLRVGQPQHF.

The genes are TRBV29-1 and TRBJ1-2; 7 bases match TRBD1. The CDR3 runs to 13 residues. Germline trimming cut 5 bases from V and 8 bases from J; bases unmatched to any gene: 11. Germline CDR1 reads SQVTM; CDR2 reads ANQGSEA. The CDR3 is CSVSWEGAGGYTF. For the CDR3, the DNA is TGCAGCGTTTCTTGGGAGGGGGCAGGCGGCTACACCTTC.

The J gene is TRBJ2-7, the V gene TRBV5-6; tentatively, D is TRBD1 (6 bases). Trimming stripped 6 bases from V and 1 base from J, with 20 bases between. CDR3 length: 16 residues. Germline values: CDR1 SGHDT, CDR2 YYEEEE. As DNA, the CDR3 is TGTGCCAGCAACCGAGCCCAGGGGATCAAGTCCTACGAGCAGTACTTC. It encodes CASNRAQGIKSYEQYF.

Points on this clone: At the DNA level, this CDR3 is encoded by other sequences in the same sample as well. The genes are TRBV18 and TRBJ1-1, with 8 nucleotides matching TRBD1. The CDR3 has 14 amino acids. V lost 3 bases and J lost 5; bases outside the gene matches: 5. Germline CDR1 and CDR2: KGHSH and LQKENI. Here the CDR3 reads CASSPDRGVTEAFF. The CDR3 DNA follows: TGTGCCAGCTCACCCGACAGGGGAGTTACTGAAGCTTTCTTT.

The chain is built from TRBV5-1 and TRBJ1-1; 9 bases map to TRBD1. Germline loops: CDR1 SGHRS, CDR2 YFSETQ. This CDR3 is 18 amino acids long. J was trimmed by 0 bases and V by 0 bases; bases with no gene match: 9. Here the CDR3 reads CASSLVLGQGFLNTEAFF. The CDR3 DNA is TGCGCCAGCAGCTTGGTTTTGGGACAGGGATTCTTGAACACTGAAGCTTTCTTT.

The chain joins TRBV7-6 to TRBJ2-2, with 8 bases matching TRBD2. Germline CDR1 is SGHVS and CDR2 is FNYEAQ. Trimming took 1 base from V and 4 from J; bases not matched to a gene: 5. This CDR3 has 16 amino acids. In nucleotides, the CDR3 is TGTGCCAGCAGCTTAGGGAGCGGGAGTACCACCGGGGAGCTGTTTTTT. This translates into CASSLGSGSTTGELFF. The full variable domain, with the rest looked up from reference TRBV7-6 and TRBJ2-2, is GAGVSQSPRYKVTKRGQDVALRCDPISGHVSLYWYRQALGQGPEFLTYFNYEAQQDKSGLPNDRFSAERPEGSISTLTIQRTEQRDSAMYRCASSLGSGSTTGELFFGEGSRLTVL.

The genes are TRBV28 and TRBJ2-7, with 7 bases identical to TRBD1. The CDR3 covers 14 residues. CDR1 and CDR2 from the germline V gene are MDHEN and SYDVKM. The J segment lost 4 bases and the V segment lost 4 bases, leaving 7 bases of the junction unmatched. The CDR3 reads CASSSLQGKYEQYF. The CDR3 DNA is TGTGCCAGCAGTTCACTACAGGGGAAATACGAGCAGTACTTC.

This chain connects TRBV11-3 to TRBJ2-1; the D is unclear. Germline assignment: CDR1 SGHNT and CDR2 YENEEA. The CDR3 is made up of 13 amino acids. Trimming removed 1 base from V and 6 bases from J, with 7 bases in between. DNA of the CDR3: TGTGCCAGCAGCTTAGTCCGTTCCAATGAGCAGTTCTTC. This sequence encodes CASSLVRSNEQFF. Full variable domain (rest looked up from reference TRBV11-3 and TRBJ2-1): EAGVVQSPRYKIIEKKQPVAFWCNPISGHNTLYWYLQNLGQGPELLIRYENEEAVDDSQLPKDRFSAERLKGVDSTLKIQPAELGDSAVYLCASSLVRSNEQFFGPGTRLTVL.

J is TRBJ1-1 and V is TRBV18, with no clear D. The CDR3 is 13 residues long. V was cut by 8 bases and J by 2 bases, with 12 bases left in between. Germline CDR1 reads KGHSH; CDR2 reads LQKENI. The CDR3 is CASTNTRNTEAFF. In nucleotides, the CDR3 is TGTGCCAGCACCAATACAAGAAACACTGAAGCTTTCTTT.